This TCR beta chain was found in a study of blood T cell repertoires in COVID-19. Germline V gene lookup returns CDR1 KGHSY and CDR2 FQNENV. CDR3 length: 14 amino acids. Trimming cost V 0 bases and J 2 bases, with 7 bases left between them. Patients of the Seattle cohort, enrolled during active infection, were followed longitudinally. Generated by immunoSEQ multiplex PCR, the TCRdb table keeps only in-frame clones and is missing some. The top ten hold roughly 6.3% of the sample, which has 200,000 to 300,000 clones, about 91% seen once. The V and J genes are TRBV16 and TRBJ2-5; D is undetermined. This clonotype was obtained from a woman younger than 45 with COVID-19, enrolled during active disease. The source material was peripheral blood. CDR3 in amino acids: CASSQSELQETQYF. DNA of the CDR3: TGTGCCAGCAGCCAATCTGAACTTCAAGAGACCCAGTACTTC.